The clone carrying this TCR beta chain was seen repeatedly, ten times or more. What it recognizes is unknown. This entry belongs to a study of identical twins. Study conclusions and caveats: Memory repertoires showed no such pattern, whereas abundant cord blood beta clonotypes carried fewer insertions. Weaker excess twin sharing was seen among beta out-of-frame sequences.

MiXCR, run by TCRdb on the 5' RACE reads, gives a single entry per CDR3 protein. The sample shows about 520,000 distinct CDR3 sequences, under 25% of them seen only once. The germline gives CDR1 KGHDR, CDR2 SFDVKD. Trimming removed 4 bases from V and 10 bases from J, with 13 bases in between. The CDR3 runs 13 residues. The sample was also reused in another study, on T cells expressing NK-cell markers. This second report adds: All TCR beta repertoires analysed originated from sorted CD3+CD56+NKG2C+, CD3+CD56+NKG2C- and CD3+CD56-NKG2C+ T cells.

V and J are TRBV24-1 and TRBJ2-1, with unresolved D. Sequencing was carried out using CD4+ T cells sorted from blood. The clonotype was recovered from a woman aged 18-29 years in good health. The CDR3 region has the DNA TGTGCCACCAGTGACCGCGGCTGGCGGGAGCAGTTCTTC. Translated: CATSDRGWREQFF.